The 15 T cell receptor beta chains in this list originate from one sample, sequenced in a study of tumor-infiltrating lymphocytes in oesophageal squamous cell carcinoma. TCRdb ran MiXCR on the PCR reads and lists one entry per CDR3 protein. The table lists under 20,000 distinct CDR3 sequences, around 40% of them singletons. The material sequenced was blood. These receptors were taken from a male donor with esophageal squamous cell carcinoma.

A word on this clonotype: Germline and junction disagree at one end, which may indicate a read error. V and J are TRBV5-1 and TRBJ1-6, with no clear D. CDR1 and CDR2 from the germline V gene are SGHRS and YFSETQ. The CDR3 runs to 15 residues. CDR3 sequence: CASSLDVSYNSPLHF. The CDR3, as DNA: TGCGCCAGCAGCTTGGACGTCTCCTATAATTCACCCCTCCACTTC.

This clonotype has at least ten counts. A much larger clone is a single base away; this may be a read error. V is TRBV7-9 and J is TRBJ2-5, with a weak D call TRBD2 (5 bases). The CDR3 runs 15 residues. Per the germline V gene, CDR1 is SEHNR and CDR2 is FQNEAQ (reference sequence). Trimming took off 4 bases at V and 11 bases at J, with 23 bases between the two ends. CDR3 residues: CASSSGRVRYNEQYF. In DNA, the CDR3 is TGTGCCAGCAGCTCCGGGCGGGTCAGGTACAATGAGCAGTACTTC.

Worth noting for this clonotype: The CDR3 end shows no conserved phenylalanine or tryptophan, and so a read error is likely. Because the CDR3's place on the DNA is in doubt, the DNA is left out and the CDR3 is given as listed by TCRdb. The chain joins TRBV28 to TRBJ1-1; the table's D gene call, TRBD1, was not cross checked with the DNA. CDR1 is MDHEN, CDR2 SYDVKM, per germline. From its first to its last residue, the CDR3 has 18 amino acids. CDR3: CASSLRDRGRYVATPSVR.

In its sample, this clonotype is medium-sized. This chain links TRBV12-3 or TRBV12-4 with TRBJ2-5; the D call may be TRBD1 or TRBD2 (5 bases each). Deletions cut 2 bases from V and 5 bases from J, with 15 bases between. This CDR3 has 15 amino acids. The CDR3 bases are TGTGCCAGCAGTTTAAGGGGCGCGGGTTACGAGACCCAGTACTTC. As protein: CASSLRGAGYETQYF.

The chain recombines TRBV7-3 with TRBJ1-1, with TRBD1 identical over 8 bases. The CDR3 totals 13 residues. The V gene's germline CDR1 is SGHTA and CDR2 FQGTGA. Unmatched junction bases numbered 9, after V lost 5 bases and J lost 10 bases. CDR3 DNA: TGTGCCAGCAGCCCGCGGACAGGGCCGGGAGCTTTCTTT. This translates into CASSPRTGPGAFF.

This clonotype showed up many times. CDR3 DNA: TGTGCCAGCAGTTACGGGACAGGGGGCAACTACGAGCAGTACTTC. Amino acids: CASSYGTGGNYEQYF. The chain carries TRBV6-6 and TRBJ2-7; 12 nucleotides agree with TRBD1. The CDR3 covers 15 residues. Germline V gives CDR1 MNHNY, CDR2 SVGAGI (reference sequence). The V gene end was trimmed by 2 bases and the J gene end by 3 bases; junction bases not matched to a gene: 2.

Judged by abundance, this clonotype is medium-sized. The chain couples TRBV12-3 or TRBV12-4 to TRBJ1-2; D not certain. V gave up 2 bases and J gave up 2 bases, with 6 bases separating them. This CDR3 has 13 amino acids. CDR3 nucleotides: TGTGCCAGCAGTTTATCGGGGAACTATGGCTACACCTTC. It is translated as CASSLSGNYGYTF.

The gene calls are TRBV7-3 and TRBJ2-4, with 7 positions matching TRBD2. The end of the DNA is better explained by TRBJ2-1, so the J call may be wrong. Germline assignment: CDR1 SGHTA and CDR2 FQGTGA. There are 17 residues in the CDR3. The CDR3 sequence is CASSLTASGLSYNEQFF. The CDR3 DNA is TGTGCCAGCAGCTTAACGGCTAGCGGCCTCTCCTACAATGAGCAGTTCTTC.

The V gene is TRBV3-1, the J gene TRBJ2-5; perhaps TRBD2 as D (5 bases). CDR1 LGHDT and CDR2 YNNKEL come from the germline V gene (reference sequence). The CDR3 length is 16 residues. Trimming removed 1 base at V and 0 bases at J, with 12 bases between. CDR3 loop: CASSQGGQRYQETQYF. CDR3 coding DNA: TGTGCCAGCAGCCAAGGAGGCCAGCGGTACCAAGAGACCCAGTACTTC.

The rearrangement uses TRBV5-5 and TRBJ1-2, with TRBD1 identical over 11 bases. The CDR3 covers 16 residues. Germline trimming cut 7 bases from V and 7 bases from J; bases unmatched to any gene: 15. Germline loops: CDR1 SGHKS, CDR2 YYEKEE (reference sequence). The CDR3 region is CASVSPRDRGAGGYTF. The CDR3 DNA sequence: TGTGCCAGCGTCTCCCCGAGGGACAGGGGGGCTGGTGGCTACACCTTC.

As to this clonotype: Mismatch with germline at one junction end may stem from a read error. The V call is TRBV12-3 or TRBV12-4, the J call TRBJ2-5; D gene unclear. The CDR3 consists of 14 residues. CDR3 loop: CASSLKGWNSPLHF. In DNA, the CDR3 is TGTGCCAGCAGTTTAAAGGGTTGGAATTCACCCCTCCACTTC.

This chain joins TRBV14 and TRBJ2-3; D remains ambiguous. This CDR3 is built from 11 residues. Trimming took 3 bases from V and 3 from J, leaving 1 base between them. CDR1 is SGHDN and CDR2 is FVKESK in the germline V gene. This chain's CDR3 is CASSHTDTQYF. The CDR3 coding sequence is TGTGCCAGCAGCCATACAGATACGCAGTATTTT.

This clonotype was observed at least ten times. A much larger clone differs by one base, so this may be a read error. V is TRBV28 and J is TRBJ2-5; D is ambiguous. The CDR3 spans 13 residues. V was clipped by 6 bases and J by 11 bases, with 19 bases between them. The germline V gene has CDR1 MDHEN and CDR2 SYDVKM. This CDR3 is CASRVGSVNEQYF. The CDR3 bases are TGTGCCAGCAGAGTAGGTAGTGTCAATGAGCAGTACTTC. Together with reference TRBV28 and TRBJ2-5, the CDR3 gives the full variable domain: DVKVTQSSRYLVKRTGEKVFLECVQDMDHENMFWYRQDPGLGLRLIYFSYDVKMKEKGDIPEGYSVSREKKERFSLILESASTNQTSMYLCASRVGSVNEQYFGPGTRLLVL.

This rearrangement joins TRBV12-5 to TRBJ2-1; D uncertain. V lost 2 bases and J 0 bases, leaving 11 bases between the germline ends. Germline assignment: CDR1 LGHNT and CDR2 FRNRAP. This CDR3 contains 16 residues. The CDR3 DNA reads TGTGCTAGTGGTTTGTCAACGCGAAGCTCCTACAATGAGCAGTTCTTC. Amino acid sequence: CASGLSTRSSYNEQFF.

This clonotype occurred many times. The rearrangement joins TRBV5-5 to TRBJ2-7; D not resolved. Germline loops: CDR1 SGHKS, CDR2 YYEKEE (reference sequence). CDR3 length: 14 residues. Trimming stripped 0 bases from V and 3 bases from J, with 10 bases between. Here the CDR3 reads CASSLVTANYEQYF. In DNA form, the CDR3 reads TGTGCCAGCAGCTTGGTAACGGCGAACTACGAGCAGTACTTC.